The sequence of this T cell receptor beta chain was determined in a study of beta chain features in type 1 diabetes. The study's findings and limits: TCRB CDR3s were moderately but significantly shorter in Type 1 diabetes patients in all four CD4+ subsets. Type 1 diabetes patients had fewer VDJ junction insertions and more deletions. Naive, central memory and Treg TCRB repertoires appeared more alike in patients than in healthy donors.

Germline lookup yields CDR1 SQVTM and CDR2 ANQGSEA. The V segment lost 0 bases and the J segment 5 bases; nucleotides outside the gene matches: 11. This CDR3 contains 16 residues. This clone was seen a few times. The antigen remains undetermined. The isolated RNA, all of it, was reverse transcribed, so expressed TCRB transcripts were what got sequenced. Roughly 3.6 million reads on average were seen across naive, central memory and regulatory T cell samples. Profiling relied on immunoSEQ multiplex PCR, and the TCRdb table lists in-frame clones only, not all of them. This repertoire shows some 240,000 clones, 16% found once; its top ten account for approximately 0.087%.

The receptor was derived from a man aged 25-40 years with type 1 diabetes. The chain has TRBV29-1 and TRBJ2-7, with TRBD1 matching over 9 bases. What was sequenced was naive CD4+ T cells from blood. CDR3 sequence: CSVEDRGGTGSHEQYF. CDR3 nucleotides: TGCAGCGTTGAAGATCGCGGCGGGACAGGGTCCCACGAGCAGTACTTC.